These T cell receptor beta chains were read from a single sample in a study of T-cell reconstitution after alpha-beta-depleted transplantation in children. MiXCR, run by TCRdb on the PCR reads, gives a single entry per CDR3 protein. The data contain roughly 70,000 distinct CDR3 sequences, approximately 5% of them singletons. The sample was PBMCs, mostly from graft donor cells, taken 180 days after TCRalphabeta/CD19-depleted stem cell transplant. The receptors come from a boy in the first two years of life who had a stem cell transplant for acute myeloid leukemia, so the T cells may come from the graft donor. CDR3s include the opening cysteine and the closing phenylalanine or tryptophan.

V: TRBV12-3/TRBV12-4
CDR3: CASSWGGGPYTEAFF

V: TRBV20-1
CDR3: CSASDATSARTQYF

V: TRBV12-3/TRBV12-4
CDR3: CASSLASQTKRSNQPQHF

V: TRBV28
CDR3: CASSLKGLNTGELFF

V: TRBV20-1
CDR3: CSARTSGGPGQETQYF

V: TRBV18
CDR3: CASSRGSSYEQYF

V: TRBV20-1
CDR3: CSATGQGALRNTEAFF

V: TRBV3-1
CDR3: CASSSQGGGRALYEQYF

V: TRBV6-5
CDR3: CASSYPRQASGAFF

V: TRBV19
CDR3: CASSIQGRGHSGYTF

V: TRBV7-6
CDR3: CASSLDRGDGYTF

V: TRBV7-9
CDR3: CASSLAADWVETQYF

V: TRBV9
CDR3: CASSLTGRAETQYF

V: TRBV4-2
CDR3: CAMGSRVVCPDNEQFF

V: TRBV6-5
CDR3: CASSYGYQETQYF

V: TRBV6-1
CDR3: CASSPRRDRESEKLFF

V: TRBV7-2
CDR3: CASSLVAEGDYEQYF

V: TRBV7-9
CDR3: CASSLRLRETQYF

V: TRBV7-2
CDR3: CASSLTRFHGGSYNSPLHF